This T cell receptor (beta chain) came from a study of T cell repertoires in cytomegalovirus infection. Notes on the study in general: Pooled public TCR beta family frequency picked out CMV carriers with the relevant HLA. HLA-C-restricted, CMV-specific TCR beta clonotypes were dominant ex vivo.

This clonotype was counted a few times. Antigen specificity is unknown. This CDR3 has 16 amino acids. Germline-derived CDR1 and CDR2 are DFQATT and SNEGSKA (reference sequence). V was shortened by 0 bases and J by 0 bases, with 13 bases between the two germline ends. Each CDR3 protein is one row after TCRdb ran MiXCR on the reads. The data hold approximately 630,000 distinct CDR3 sequences, with around 24% observed a single time. The rearrangement links TRBV20-1 to TRBJ2-3; TRBD2 might be the D (5 bases). The sample consisted of CD8+ T cells from PBMCs. The sequence was obtained from a human donor in good health (CMV status not recorded). Some clones in this sample may be carry-over from other donors' samples. CDR3 residues: CSARDTGVPSTDTQYF. CDR3 in DNA: TGCAGTGCTAGAGATACCGGGGTCCCTAGCACAGATACGCAGTATTTT.